Presented here are 13 T cell receptor beta chains from one specimen sequenced in a study of follicular helper T cells after annual influenza vaccination. TCRdb keeps only in-frame clones here, not all; method: immunoSEQ multiplex PCR. Among 9,500 or so clones listed, approximately 78% were seen once. Time point here: 2015-2016 season, 7 days after influenza vaccination. Sample: CXCR5+ CD38- circulating T follicular helper cells from blood, taken 7 days after influenza vaccination. Subset defined: circulating Tfh, non-naive CD4+CXCR5+PD-1+ (ICOS+CD38+ or ICOS-CD38-). Receptors were obtained from an adult who received the influenza vaccine.

In the case of this clone: This specimen includes other DNA sequences encoding the same CDR3. The chain links TRBV19 to TRBJ2-7; D is possibly TRBD2 (6 bases). CDR1 is LNHDA, CDR2 SQIVND, per germline (reference sequence). Between the trimmed V and J ends, which lost 3 bases and 8 bases, there was a span of 14 bases. CDR3 length equals 13 residues. In DNA form, the CDR3 reads TGTGCCAGTAGTATTGGAGGGCCTACACAGCAGTACTTC. Amino acid sequence: CASSIGGPTQQYF.

This rearrangement joins TRBV5-1 to TRBJ2-2; D unclear. CDR1 and CDR2 (germline): SGHRS, YFSETQ. V lost 4 bases and J lost 4, with 8 bases in between. This CDR3 is 13 amino acids long. The CDR3 spells CASSPRGTGELFF. CDR3 bases: TGCGCCAGCAGCCCTCGTGGCACCGGGGAGCTGTTTTTT.

The chain has TRBV6-5 and TRBJ1-2; D is unclear. The ends were cut back, 6 bases at V and 6 bases at J, with 14 bases in the middle. The CDR3 has 13 residues. Per the germline V gene, CDR1 is MNHEY and CDR2 is SVGAGI. The CDR3 sequence is CASRLGSVNGYTF. The CDR3 region has the DNA TGTGCCAGCAGGCTAGGGAGTGTTAATGGCTACACCTTC.

The chain combines TRBV6-5 with TRBJ2-3, with 8 nucleotides matching TRBD2. The CDR3 length is 16 residues. The germline V gene encodes CDR1 MNHEY and CDR2 SVGAGI. Losses at the gene ends were 0 bases for V and 4 bases for J; bases not matched to a gene: 6. The CDR3 spells CASSYSRGGAADTQYF. In nucleotides, the CDR3 is TGTGCCAGCAGTTACTCCCGGGGGGGGGCGGCAGATACGCAGTATTTT.

The CDR3 DNA sequence: TGTGCCATCAGTGGACCCGGGCCCTACAATGAGCAGTTCTTC. Residues: CAISGPGPYNEQFF. This chain links TRBV10-3 with TRBJ2-1, with D hard to call. Germline V lookup: CDR1 ENHRY, CDR2 SYGVKD. V was cut by 4 bases and J by 2 bases, with 9 bases left in between. The CDR3 sequence is 14 residues long.

V and J are TRBV4-2 and TRBJ1-4, with D unresolved. The V gene's germline CDR1 is LGHNA and CDR2 YNFKEQ. The CDR3 has 18 residues. V was trimmed by 1 base and J by 0 bases, leaving 15 bases between them. CDR3: CASSQVGGSGATNEKLFF. DNA of the CDR3: TGTGCCAGCAGCCAAGTAGGCGGTTCAGGTGCAACTAATGAAAAACTGTTTTTT.

This clone has more than one count but fewer than ten. The V call is TRBV7-2, the J call TRBJ2-7; the match to TRBD1 covers 8 bases. The CDR3 spans 16 residues. The V and J ends lost 1 base and 7 bases, in that order; junction bases with no gene match: 12. CDR1 and CDR2 from the germline V gene are SGHTA and FQGNSA. The CDR3, as DNA: TGTGCCAGCAGCTTAGTCTCTCGGACAGGGTTCCCAGAGCAGTACTTC. The encoded protein is CASSLVSRTGFPEQYF.

V and J are TRBV5-5 and TRBJ2-5, with 8 bases that match TRBD1. The V and J ends lost 4 bases and 1 base, in that order; junction bases with no gene match: 9. This CDR3 spans 16 amino acids. In germline, CDR1 is SGHKS, CDR2 YYEKEE (reference sequence). The CDR3, as DNA: TGTGCCAGCAGCCGACAGGGGAGCTCAGGCCAAGAGACCCAGTACTTC. Its protein is CASSRQGSSGQETQYF.

This chain joins TRBV19 and TRBJ1-5, with 10 bases matching TRBD1. The CDR3 has 17 amino acids. Germline loops: CDR1 LNHDA, CDR2 SQIVND (reference sequence). The junction had 9 bases not matched to a gene; V was cut back by 3 bases and J by 4 bases. As DNA, the CDR3 is TGTGCCAGTAGTATGGGACAGGGGAGACGCCCAAATCAGCCCCAGCATTTT. The encoded protein is CASSMGQGRRPNQPQHF.

This chain connects TRBV30 to TRBJ2-1, with 7 positions matching TRBD2. Germline V gene sequence: CDR1 GTSNPN, CDR2 SVGIG (reference sequence). The CDR3 sequence is 13 residues long. With 5 bases clipped from V and 4 bases from J, the junction kept 5 bases outside the gene matches. Written as DNA, the CDR3 is TGTGCCTGGGGGGTGGGAGGGTACAATGAGCAGTTCTTC. This sequence encodes CAWGVGGYNEQFF.

The gene calls are TRBV7-2 and TRBJ2-5, with D perhaps matching TRBD1 (5 bases). The CDR3 has 13 amino acids. Germline CDR1 is SGHTA and CDR2 is FQGNSA. V was pared by 8 bases and J by 5 bases, with 15 bases between. The DNA for the CDR3 is TGTGCCAGCGGGATCCGGACACCCGAGACCCAGTACTTC. Translation: CASGIRTPETQYF.

In DNA form, the CDR3 reads TGTGCCAGCAGTTACTCTTGGGGAGGGGATTCACCCCTCCACTTT. It yields the protein CASSYSWGGDSPLHF. The chain is built from TRBV6-6 and TRBJ1-6, with D perhaps matching TRBD1 (5 bases). Germline V gene lookup returns CDR1 MNHNY and CDR2 SVGAGI (reference sequence). V lost 0 bases to trimming and J lost 8 bases, with 11 bases between them. The CDR3 is made up of 15 amino acids.

The genes are TRBV28 and TRBJ2-5; 10 bases align to TRBD2. Per germline, CDR1 MDHEN and CDR2 SYDVKM. V dropped 5 bases and J dropped 6; count of bases not matched to a gene: 6. CDR3 length: 14 amino acids. CDR3: CASSASGGGKTQYF. The CDR3 nucleotides read TGTGCCAGCAGTGCCAGCGGGGGGGGGAAGACCCAGTACTTC.